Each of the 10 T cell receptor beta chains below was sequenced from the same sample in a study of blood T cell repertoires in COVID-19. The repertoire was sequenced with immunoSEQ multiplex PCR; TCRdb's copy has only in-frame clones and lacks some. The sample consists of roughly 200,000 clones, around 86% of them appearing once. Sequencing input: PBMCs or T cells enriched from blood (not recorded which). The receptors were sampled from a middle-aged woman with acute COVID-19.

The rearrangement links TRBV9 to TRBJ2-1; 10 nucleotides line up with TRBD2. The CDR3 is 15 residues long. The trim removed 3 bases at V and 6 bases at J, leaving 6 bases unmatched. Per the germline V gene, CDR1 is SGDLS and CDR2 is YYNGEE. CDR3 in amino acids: CASSEREGRGNEQFF. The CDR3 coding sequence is TGTGCCAGCAGCGAGCGGGAGGGCAGGGGCAATGAGCAGTTCTTC.

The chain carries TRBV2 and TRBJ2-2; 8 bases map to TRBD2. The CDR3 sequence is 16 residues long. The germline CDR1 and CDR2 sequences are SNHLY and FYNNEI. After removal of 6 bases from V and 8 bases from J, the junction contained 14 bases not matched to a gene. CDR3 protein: CASSPQSGSVLGELFF. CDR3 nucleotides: TGTGCCAGCAGCCCCCAGAGCGGGAGTGTATTGGGGGAGCTGTTTTTT.

CDR3 amino acids: CASSFSAPRYFNSPLHF. Here the CDR3 DNA reads TGTGCCAGCAGTTTCTCAGCGCCCCGTTACTTTAATTCACCCCTCCACTTT. The chain combines TRBV27 with TRBJ1-6, with D uncertain. There are 17 residues in the CDR3. Trimming left V 3 bases short and J 6 bases short, with 18 bases between. Germline CDR1 MNHEY, CDR2 SMNVEV (reference sequence).

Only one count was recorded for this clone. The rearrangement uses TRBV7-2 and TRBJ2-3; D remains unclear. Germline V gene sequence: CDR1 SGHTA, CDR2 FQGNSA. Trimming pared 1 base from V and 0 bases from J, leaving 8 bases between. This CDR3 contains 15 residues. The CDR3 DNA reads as TGTGCCAGCAGCTTAGACTACCAGAGCACAGATACGCAGTATTTT. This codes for CASSLDYQSTDTQYF.

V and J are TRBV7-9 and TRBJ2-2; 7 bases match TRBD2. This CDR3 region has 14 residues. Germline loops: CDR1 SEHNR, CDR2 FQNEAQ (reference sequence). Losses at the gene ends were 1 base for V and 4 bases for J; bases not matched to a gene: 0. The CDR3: CASSLGGSTGELFF. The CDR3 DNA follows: TGTGCCAGCAGCTTAGGCGGGAGCACCGGGGAGCTGTTTTTT.

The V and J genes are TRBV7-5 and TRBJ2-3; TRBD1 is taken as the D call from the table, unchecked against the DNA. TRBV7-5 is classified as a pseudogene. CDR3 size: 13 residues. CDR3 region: CVRDKGHQDTQYF. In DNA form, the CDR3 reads TGTGTCAGAGACAAGGGGCATCAAGATACGCAGTATTTT.

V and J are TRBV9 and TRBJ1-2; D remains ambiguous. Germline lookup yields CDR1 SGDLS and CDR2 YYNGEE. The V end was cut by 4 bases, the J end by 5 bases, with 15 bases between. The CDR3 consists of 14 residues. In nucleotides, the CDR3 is TGTGCCAGCAGCACTGAGGCAGACCTATATGGCTACACCTTC. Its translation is CASSTEADLYGYTF.

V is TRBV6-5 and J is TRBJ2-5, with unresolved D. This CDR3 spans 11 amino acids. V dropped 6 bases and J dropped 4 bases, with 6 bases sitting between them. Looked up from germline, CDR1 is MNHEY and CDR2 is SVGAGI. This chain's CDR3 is CASSLGETQYF. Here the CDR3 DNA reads TGTGCCAGCAGCCTCGGAGAGACCCAGTACTTC.

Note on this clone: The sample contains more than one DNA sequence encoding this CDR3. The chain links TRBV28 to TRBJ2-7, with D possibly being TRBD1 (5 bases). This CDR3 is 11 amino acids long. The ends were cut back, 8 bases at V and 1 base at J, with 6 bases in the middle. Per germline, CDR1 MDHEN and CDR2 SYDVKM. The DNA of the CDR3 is TGTGCCAGCTCAGGGTCCTACGAGCAGTACTTC. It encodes CASSGSYEQYF.

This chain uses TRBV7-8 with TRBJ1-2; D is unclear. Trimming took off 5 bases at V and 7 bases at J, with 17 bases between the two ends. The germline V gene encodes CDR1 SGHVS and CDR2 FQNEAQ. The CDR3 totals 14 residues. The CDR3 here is CASSSLEGRTGYTF. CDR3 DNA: TGTGCCAGCAGCAGCCTGGAAGGGAGGACTGGCTACACCTTC.